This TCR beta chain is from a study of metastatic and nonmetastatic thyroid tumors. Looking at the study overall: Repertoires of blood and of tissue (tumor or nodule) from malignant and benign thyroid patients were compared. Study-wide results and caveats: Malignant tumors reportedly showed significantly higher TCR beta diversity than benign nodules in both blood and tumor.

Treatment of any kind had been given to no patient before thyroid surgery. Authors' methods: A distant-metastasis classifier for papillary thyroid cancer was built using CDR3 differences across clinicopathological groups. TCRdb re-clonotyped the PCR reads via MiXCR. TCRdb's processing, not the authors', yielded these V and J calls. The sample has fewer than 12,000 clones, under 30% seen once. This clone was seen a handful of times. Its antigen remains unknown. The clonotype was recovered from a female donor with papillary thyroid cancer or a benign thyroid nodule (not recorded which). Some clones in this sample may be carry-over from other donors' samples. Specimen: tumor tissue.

CDR3 protein: CASSGGRHTDTQYF. In nucleotides, the CDR3 is TGTGCCAGCAGTGGGGGACGGCACACAGATACGCAGTATTTT. J is TRBJ2-3 and V is TRBV6-4; D possibly matches TRBD1 or TRBD2 (5 bases each). Per the germline V gene, CDR1 is MRHNA and CDR2 is SNTAGT. CDR3 length: 14 residues. Trimming cost V 4 bases and J 2 bases, with 10 bases left between them.